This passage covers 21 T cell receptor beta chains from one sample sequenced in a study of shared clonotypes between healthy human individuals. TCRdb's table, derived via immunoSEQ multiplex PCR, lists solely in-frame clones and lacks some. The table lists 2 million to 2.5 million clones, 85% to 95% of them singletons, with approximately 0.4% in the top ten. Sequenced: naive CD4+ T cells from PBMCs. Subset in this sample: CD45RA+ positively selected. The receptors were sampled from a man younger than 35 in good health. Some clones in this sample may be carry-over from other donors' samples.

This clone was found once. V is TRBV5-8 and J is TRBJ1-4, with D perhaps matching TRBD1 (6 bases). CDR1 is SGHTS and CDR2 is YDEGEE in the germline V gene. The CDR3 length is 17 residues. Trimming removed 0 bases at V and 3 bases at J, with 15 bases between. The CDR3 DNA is TGTGCCAGCAGCTTGGTGGCAGGGGCTAGGGCTAATGAAAAACTGTTTTTT. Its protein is CASSLVAGARANEKLFF.

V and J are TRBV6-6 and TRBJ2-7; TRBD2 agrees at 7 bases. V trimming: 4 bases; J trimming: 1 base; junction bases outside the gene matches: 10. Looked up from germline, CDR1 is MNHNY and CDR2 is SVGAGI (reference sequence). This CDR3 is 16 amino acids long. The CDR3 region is CASSSPGGRNSYEQYF. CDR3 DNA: TGTGCCAGCAGTTCCCCCGGCGGGAGAAATTCCTACGAGCAGTACTTC.

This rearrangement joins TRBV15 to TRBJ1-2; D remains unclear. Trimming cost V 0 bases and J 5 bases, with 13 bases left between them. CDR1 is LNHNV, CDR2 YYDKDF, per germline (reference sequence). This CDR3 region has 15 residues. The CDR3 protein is CATSRDMEAGYGYTF. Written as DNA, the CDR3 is TGTGCCACCAGCAGAGATATGGAGGCGGGTTATGGCTACACCTTC.

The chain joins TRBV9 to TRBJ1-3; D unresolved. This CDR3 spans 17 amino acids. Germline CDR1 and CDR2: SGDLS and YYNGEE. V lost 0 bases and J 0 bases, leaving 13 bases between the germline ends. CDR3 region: CASSVDASDLSGNTIYF. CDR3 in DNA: TGTGCCAGCAGCGTAGATGCGTCAGACCTCTCTGGAAACACCATATATTTT.

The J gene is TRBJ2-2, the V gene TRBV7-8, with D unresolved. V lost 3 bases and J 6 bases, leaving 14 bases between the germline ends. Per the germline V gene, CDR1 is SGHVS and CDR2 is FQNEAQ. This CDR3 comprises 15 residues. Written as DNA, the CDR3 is TGTGCCAGCAGCTTCCCCCCCAGTTTGGCCGGGGAGCTGTTTTTT. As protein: CASSFPPSLAGELFF.

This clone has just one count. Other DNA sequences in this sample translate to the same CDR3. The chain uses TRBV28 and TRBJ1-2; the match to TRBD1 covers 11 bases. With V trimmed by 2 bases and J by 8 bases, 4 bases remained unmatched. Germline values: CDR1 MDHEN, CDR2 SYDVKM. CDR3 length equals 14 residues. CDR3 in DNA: TGTGCCAGCAGTTTAGGACAGGGGGCGGGAGGCTACACCTTC. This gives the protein CASSLGQGAGGYTF.

In DNA form, the CDR3 reads TGCGCCAGCAGCTCGGGACTCAGCCGGGTGGGCCATGAGCAGTTCTTC. It is translated as CASSSGLSRVGHEQFF. The V and J genes are TRBV5-1 and TRBJ2-1; maybe TRBD2 (6 bases). In germline, CDR1 is SGHRS, CDR2 YFSETQ. Trimming removed 3 bases at V and 8 bases at J, with 21 bases between. CDR3 length: 16 amino acids.

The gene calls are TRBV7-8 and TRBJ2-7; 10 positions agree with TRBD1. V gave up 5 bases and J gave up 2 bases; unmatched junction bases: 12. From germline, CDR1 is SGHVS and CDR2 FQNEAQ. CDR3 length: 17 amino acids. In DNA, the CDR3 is TGTGCCAGCAGCCCAAGACGACCGGGACAGGGGCCCTACGAGCAGTACTTC. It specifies CASSPRRPGQGPYEQYF.

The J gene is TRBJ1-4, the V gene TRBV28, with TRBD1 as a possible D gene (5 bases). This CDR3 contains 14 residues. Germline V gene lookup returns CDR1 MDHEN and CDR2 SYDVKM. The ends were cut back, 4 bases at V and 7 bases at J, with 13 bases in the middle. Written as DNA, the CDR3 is TGTGCCAGCAGTTCCCTAGGGGTGGGTGAAAAACTGTTTTTT. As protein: CASSSLGVGEKLFF.

This CDR3 reads CASSLRDRTHNEQFF. The CDR3 nucleotides are TGTGCCAGCAGTCTCCGGGACAGGACCCACAATGAGCAGTTCTTC. This sequence joins TRBV28 and TRBJ2-1; 8 bases are shared with TRBD1. The V gene's germline CDR1 is MDHEN and CDR2 SYDVKM. Unmatched junction bases numbered 8, after V lost 5 bases and J lost 5 bases. This CDR3 comprises 15 residues.

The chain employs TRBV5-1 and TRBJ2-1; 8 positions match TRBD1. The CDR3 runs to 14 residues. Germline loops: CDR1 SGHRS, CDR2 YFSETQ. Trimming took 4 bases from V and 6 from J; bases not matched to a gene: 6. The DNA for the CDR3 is TGCGCCAGCAGCCAGGACAGGGTTGCCAATGAGCAGTTCTTC. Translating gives CASSQDRVANEQFF.

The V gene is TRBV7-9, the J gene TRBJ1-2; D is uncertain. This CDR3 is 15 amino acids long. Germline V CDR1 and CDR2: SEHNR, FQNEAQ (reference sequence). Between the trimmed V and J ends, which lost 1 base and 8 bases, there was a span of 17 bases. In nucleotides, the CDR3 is TGTGCCAGCAGCTTAGTGCCCGAACCACGGAGGGGCTACACCTTC. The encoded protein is CASSLVPEPRRGYTF. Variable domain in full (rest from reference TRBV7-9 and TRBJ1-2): DTGVSQNPRHKITKRGQNVTFRCDPISEHNRLYWYRQTLGQGPEFLTYFQNEAQLEKSRLLSDRFSAERPKGSFSTLEIQRTEQGDSAMYLCASSLVPEPRRGYTFGSGTRLTVV.

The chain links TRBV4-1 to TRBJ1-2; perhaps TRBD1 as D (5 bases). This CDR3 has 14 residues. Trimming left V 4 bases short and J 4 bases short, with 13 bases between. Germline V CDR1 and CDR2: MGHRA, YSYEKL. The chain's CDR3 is CASSPGQGRYGYTF. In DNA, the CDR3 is TGCGCCAGCAGCCCCGGGCAGGGCCGCTATGGCTACACCTTC.

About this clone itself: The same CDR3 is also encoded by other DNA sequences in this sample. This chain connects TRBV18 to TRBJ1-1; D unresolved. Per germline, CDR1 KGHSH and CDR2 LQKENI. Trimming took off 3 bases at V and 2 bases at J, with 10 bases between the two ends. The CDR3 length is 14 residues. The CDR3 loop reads CASSPGVKNTEAFF. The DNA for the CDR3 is TGTGCCAGCTCACCTGGAGTGAAAAACACTGAAGCTTTCTTT.

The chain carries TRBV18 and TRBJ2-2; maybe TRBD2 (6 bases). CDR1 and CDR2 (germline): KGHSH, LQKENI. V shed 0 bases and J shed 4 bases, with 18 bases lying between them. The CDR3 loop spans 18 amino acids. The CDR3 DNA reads TGTGCCAGCTCACCACCGGAGGGTCGGGCGTCGAGCACCGGGGAGCTGTTTTTT. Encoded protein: CASSPPEGRASSTGELFF.

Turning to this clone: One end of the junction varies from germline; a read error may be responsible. In nucleotides, the CDR3 is TGCGCCAGCAGCCTGGGGGACCCCAATCGGCCCCAGCATTTT. Translating gives CASSLGDPNRPQHF. The chain employs TRBV5-1 and TRBJ1-5; a possible D gene is TRBD1 (5 bases). The CDR3 spans 14 residues. Germline loops: CDR1 SGHRS, CDR2 YFSETQ.

The CDR3 region is CASSLRGLDYEQYF. CDR3 nucleotide sequence: TGTGCCAGCAGCTTAAGGGGACTTGACTACGAGCAGTACTTC. The rearrangement uses TRBV7-2 and TRBJ2-5, with D maybe TRBD2 (6 bases). TRBJ2-7 matches the DNA end more closely, so the J call is doubtful. The CDR3 spans 14 residues. Germline V gene sequence: CDR1 SGHTA, CDR2 FQGNSA.

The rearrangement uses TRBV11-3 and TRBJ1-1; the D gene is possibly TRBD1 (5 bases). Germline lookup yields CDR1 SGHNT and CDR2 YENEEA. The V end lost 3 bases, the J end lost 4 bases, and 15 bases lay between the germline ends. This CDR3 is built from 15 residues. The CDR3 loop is CASSFSGARGTEAFF. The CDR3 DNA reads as TGTGCCAGCAGCTTTAGTGGGGCGCGGGGCACTGAAGCTTTCTTT.

CDR3 sequence reads: CASSKAHRDSPYEQYF. The CDR3 DNA reads as TGTGCCAGCAGCAAAGCTCATAGGGACAGCCCCTACGAGCAGTACTTC. V gene TRBV21-1 combines with J gene TRBJ2-7; no check of the table's D call, TRBD1, against the DNA was made. TRBV21-1 is a documented pseudogene. The CDR3 spans 16 residues.

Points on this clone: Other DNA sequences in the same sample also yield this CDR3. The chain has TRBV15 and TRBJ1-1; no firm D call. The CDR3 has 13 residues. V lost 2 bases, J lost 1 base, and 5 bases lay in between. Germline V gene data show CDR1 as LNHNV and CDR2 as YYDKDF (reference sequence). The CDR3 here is CATSRTRNTEAFF. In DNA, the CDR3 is TGTGCCACCAGCAGAACGCGGAACACTGAAGCTTTCTTT. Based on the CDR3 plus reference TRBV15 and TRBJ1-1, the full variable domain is DAMVIQNPRYQVTQFGKPVTLSCSQTLNHNVMYWYQQKSSQAPKLLFHYYDKDFNNEADTPDNFQSRRPNTSFCFLDIRSPGLGDTAMYLCATSRTRNTEAFFGQGTRLTVV.

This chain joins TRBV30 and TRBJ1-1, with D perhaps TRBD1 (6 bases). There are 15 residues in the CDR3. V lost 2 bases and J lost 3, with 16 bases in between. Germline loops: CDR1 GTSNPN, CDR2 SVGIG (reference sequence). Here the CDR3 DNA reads TGTGCCTGGAGTCCCATGGGGGGCGCGTACACTGAAGCTTTCTTT. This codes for CAWSPMGGAYTEAFF. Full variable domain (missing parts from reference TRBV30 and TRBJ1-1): SQTIHQWPATLVQPVGSPLSLECTVEGTSNPNLYWYRQAAGRGLQLLFYSVGIGQISSEVPQNLSASRPQDRQFILSSKKLLLSDSGFYLCAWSPMGGAYTEAFFGQGTRLTVV.